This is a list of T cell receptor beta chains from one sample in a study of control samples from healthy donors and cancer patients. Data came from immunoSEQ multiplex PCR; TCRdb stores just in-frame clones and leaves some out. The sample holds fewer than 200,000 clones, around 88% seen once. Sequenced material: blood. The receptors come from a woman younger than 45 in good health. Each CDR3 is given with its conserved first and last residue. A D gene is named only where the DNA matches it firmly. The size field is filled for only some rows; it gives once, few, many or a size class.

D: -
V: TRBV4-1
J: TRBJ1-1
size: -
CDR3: CASSQSVNTEAFF
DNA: TGCGCCAGCAGCCAATCGGTGAACACTGAAGCTTTCTTT

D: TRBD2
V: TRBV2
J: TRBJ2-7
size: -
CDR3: CASSPRASGSYEQYF
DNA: TGTGCCAGCAGTCCTCGGGCTAGCGGGTCCTACGAGCAGTACTTC

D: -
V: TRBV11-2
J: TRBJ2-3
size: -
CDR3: CASSLLRTDTTDTQYF
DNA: TGTGCCAGCAGCTTATTGCGGACAGATACCACAGATACGCAGTATTTT

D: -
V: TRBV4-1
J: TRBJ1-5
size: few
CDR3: CASSHQGLNQPQHF
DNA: TGCGCCAGCAGCCATCAGGGGCTCAATCAGCCCCAGCATTTT

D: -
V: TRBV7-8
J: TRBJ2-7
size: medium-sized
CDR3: CASSLSGRRQYF
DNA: TGTGCCAGCAGCTTGTCGGGACGAAGGCAGTACTTC

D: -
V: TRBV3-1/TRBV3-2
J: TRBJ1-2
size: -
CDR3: CASSQGAGLYGYTF
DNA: TGTGCCAGCAGCCAAGGGGCTGGGCTCTATGGCTACACCTTC

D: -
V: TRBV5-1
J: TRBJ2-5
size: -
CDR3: CASSLFPGQETQYF
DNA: TGCGCCAGCAGCTTGTTTCCAGGCCAAGAGACCCAGTACTTC

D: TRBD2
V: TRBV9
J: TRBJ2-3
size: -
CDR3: CASNSGVSSTDTQYF
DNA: TGTGCCAGCAATAGCGGGGTGTCATCCACAGATACGCAGTATTTT

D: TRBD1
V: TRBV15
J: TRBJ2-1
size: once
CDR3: CATSRVLGQAFGEQFF
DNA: TGTGCCACCAGCAGAGTGTTGGGACAGGCGTTTGGTGAGCAGTTCTTC

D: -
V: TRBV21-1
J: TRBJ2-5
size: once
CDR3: CASPEPVSFTDLQETQYF
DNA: TGTGCCAGCCCCGAGCCGGTAAGTTTTACGGATTTACAAGAGACCCAGTACTTC

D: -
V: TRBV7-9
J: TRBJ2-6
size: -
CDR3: CASSLGGEGANVLTF
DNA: TGTGCCAGCAGCTTAGGAGGAGAGGGGGCCAACGTCCTGACTTTC

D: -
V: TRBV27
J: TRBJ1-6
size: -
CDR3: CASSLSLRNSPLHF
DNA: TGTGCCAGCAGTTTAAGTTTGAGGAATTCACCCCTCCACTTT

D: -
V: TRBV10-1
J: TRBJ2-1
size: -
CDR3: CASSETRLKVRRDEQFF
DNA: TGCGCCAGCAGTGAGACGAGGTTGAAGGTCCGTCGCGATGAGCAGTTCTTC

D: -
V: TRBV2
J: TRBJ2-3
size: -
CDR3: CASSVGPTDTQYF
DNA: TGTGCCAGCAGTGTCGGTCCCACAGATACGCAGTATTTT

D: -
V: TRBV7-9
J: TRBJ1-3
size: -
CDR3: CASSLWGAGNTIYF
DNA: TGTGCCAGCAGCTTATGGGGCGCTGGAAACACCATATATTTT

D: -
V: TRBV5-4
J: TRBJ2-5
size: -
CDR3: CASSLAARAGGETQYF
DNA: TGTGCCAGCAGCTTGGCGGCCAGGGCGGGTGGAGAGACCCAGTACTTC

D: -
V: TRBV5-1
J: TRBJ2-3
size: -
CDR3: CASSPEGATGDTQYF
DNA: TGCGCCAGCAGCCCGGAGGGGGCCACGGGGGATACGCAGTATTTT